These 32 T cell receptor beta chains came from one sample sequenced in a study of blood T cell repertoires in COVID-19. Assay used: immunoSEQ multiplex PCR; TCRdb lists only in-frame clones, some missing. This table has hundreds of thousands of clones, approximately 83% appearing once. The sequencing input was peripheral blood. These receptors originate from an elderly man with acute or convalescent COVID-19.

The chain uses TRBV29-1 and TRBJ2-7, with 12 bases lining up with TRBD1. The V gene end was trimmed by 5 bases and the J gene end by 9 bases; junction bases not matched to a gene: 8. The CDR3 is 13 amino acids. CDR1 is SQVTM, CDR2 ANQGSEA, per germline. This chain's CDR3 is CSVQGQGASGQYF. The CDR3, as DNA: TGCAGCGTTCAGGGACAGGGGGCGTCAGGGCAGTACTTC.

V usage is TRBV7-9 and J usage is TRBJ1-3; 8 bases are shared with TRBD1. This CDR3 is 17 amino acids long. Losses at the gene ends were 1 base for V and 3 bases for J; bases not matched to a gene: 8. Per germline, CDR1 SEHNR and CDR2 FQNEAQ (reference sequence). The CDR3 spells CASSLGSGGVFGNTIYF. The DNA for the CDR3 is TGTGCCAGCAGCTTAGGATCAGGGGGCGTTTTTGGAAACACCATATATTTT.

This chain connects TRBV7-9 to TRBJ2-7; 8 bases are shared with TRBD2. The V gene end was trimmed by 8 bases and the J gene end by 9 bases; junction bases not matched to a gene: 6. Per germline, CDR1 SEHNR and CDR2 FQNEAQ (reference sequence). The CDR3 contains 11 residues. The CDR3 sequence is CASHRAGGQYF. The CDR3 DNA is TGTGCCAGCCACAGGGCGGGGGGGCAGTACTTC.

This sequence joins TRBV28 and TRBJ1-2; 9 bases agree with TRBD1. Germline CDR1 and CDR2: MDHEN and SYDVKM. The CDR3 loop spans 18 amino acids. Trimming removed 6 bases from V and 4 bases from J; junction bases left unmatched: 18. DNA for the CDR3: TGTGCCAGCAGCTACCCCCTAATCCGGGACAGGGCTAGCTATGGCTACACCTTC. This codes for CASSYPLIRDRASYGYTF.

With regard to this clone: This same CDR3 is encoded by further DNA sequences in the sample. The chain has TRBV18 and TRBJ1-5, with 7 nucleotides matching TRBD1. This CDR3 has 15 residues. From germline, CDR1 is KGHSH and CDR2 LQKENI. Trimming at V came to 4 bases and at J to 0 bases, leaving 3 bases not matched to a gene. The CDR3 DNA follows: TGTGCCAGCTCACTGGGACAGCATAGCAATCAGCCCCAGCATTTT. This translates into CASSLGQHSNQPQHF.

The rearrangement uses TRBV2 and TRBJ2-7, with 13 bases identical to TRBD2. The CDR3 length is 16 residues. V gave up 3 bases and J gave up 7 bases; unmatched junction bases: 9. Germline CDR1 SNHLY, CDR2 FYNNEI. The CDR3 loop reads CASSDTSGRAKGEQYF. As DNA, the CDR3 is TGTGCCAGCAGTGATACTAGCGGGAGGGCCAAGGGAGAGCAGTACTTC.

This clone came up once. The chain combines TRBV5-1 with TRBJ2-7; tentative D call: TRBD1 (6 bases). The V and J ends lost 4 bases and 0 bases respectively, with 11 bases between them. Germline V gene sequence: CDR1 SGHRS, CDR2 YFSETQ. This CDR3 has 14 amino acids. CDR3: CASSTRQVSYEQYF. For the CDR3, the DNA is TGCGCCAGCAGCACCCGACAGGTCTCCTACGAGCAGTACTTC.

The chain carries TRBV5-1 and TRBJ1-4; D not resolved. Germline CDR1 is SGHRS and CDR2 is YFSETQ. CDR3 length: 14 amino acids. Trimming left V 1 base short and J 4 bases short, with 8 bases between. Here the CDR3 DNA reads TGCGCCAGCAGCTTGTCCGGGAATAATGAAAAACTGTTTTTT. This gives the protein CASSLSGNNEKLFF.

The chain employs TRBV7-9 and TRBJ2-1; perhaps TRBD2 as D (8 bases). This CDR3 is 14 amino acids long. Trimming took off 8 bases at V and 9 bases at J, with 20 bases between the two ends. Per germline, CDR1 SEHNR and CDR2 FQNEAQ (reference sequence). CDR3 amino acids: CASVRGTRGGEQFF. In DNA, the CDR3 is TGTGCCAGCGTCAGGGGGACTAGGGGCGGTGAGCAGTTCTTC.

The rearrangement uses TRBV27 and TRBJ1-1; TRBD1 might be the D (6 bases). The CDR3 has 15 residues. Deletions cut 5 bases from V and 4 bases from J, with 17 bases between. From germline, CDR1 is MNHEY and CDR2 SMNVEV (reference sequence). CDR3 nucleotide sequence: TGTGCCAGCAGTCCAACAGGGAAGGGGCCCACTGAAGCTTTCTTT. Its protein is CASSPTGKGPTEAFF.

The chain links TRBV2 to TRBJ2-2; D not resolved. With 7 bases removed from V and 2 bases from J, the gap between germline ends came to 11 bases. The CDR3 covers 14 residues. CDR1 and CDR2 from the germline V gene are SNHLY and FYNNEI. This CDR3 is CASTLIHNTGELFF. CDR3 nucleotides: TGTGCCAGCACCCTAATCCACAACACCGGGGAGCTGTTTTTT. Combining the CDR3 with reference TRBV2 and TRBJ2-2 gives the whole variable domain EPEVTQTPSHQVTQMGQEVILRCVPISNHLYFYWYRQILGQKVEFLVSFYNNEISEKSEIFDDQFSVERPDGSNFTLKIRSTKLEDSAMYFCASTLIHNTGELFFGEGSRLTVL.

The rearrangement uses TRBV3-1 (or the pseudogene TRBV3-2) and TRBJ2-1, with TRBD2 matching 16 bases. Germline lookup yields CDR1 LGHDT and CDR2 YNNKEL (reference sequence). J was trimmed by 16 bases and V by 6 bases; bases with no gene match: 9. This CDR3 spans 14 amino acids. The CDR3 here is CASRPGTSGREEFF. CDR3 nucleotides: TGTGCCAGCAGACCCGGGACTAGCGGGAGGGAAGAATTCTTC.

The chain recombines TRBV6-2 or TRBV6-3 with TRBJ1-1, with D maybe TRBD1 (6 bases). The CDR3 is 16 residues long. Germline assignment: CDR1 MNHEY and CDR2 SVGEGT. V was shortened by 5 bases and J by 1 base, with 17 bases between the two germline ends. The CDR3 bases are TGTGCCAGCAGTCTTAGAGGACAGACCACGAACACTGAAGCTTTCTTT. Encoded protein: CASSLRGQTTNTEAFF.

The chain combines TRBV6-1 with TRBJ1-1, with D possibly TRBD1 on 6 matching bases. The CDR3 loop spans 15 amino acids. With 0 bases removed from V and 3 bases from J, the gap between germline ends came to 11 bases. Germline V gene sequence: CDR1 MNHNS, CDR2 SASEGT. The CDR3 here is CASSEALQGYTEAFF. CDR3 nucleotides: TGTGCCAGCAGTGAAGCGCTGCAGGGGTACACTGAAGCTTTCTTT.

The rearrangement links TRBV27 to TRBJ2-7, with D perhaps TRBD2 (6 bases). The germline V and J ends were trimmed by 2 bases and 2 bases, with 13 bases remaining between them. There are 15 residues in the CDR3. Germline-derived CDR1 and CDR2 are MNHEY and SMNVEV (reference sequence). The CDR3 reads CASSLIGAGTYEQYF. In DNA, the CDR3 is TGTGCCAGCAGTTTAATCGGGGCGGGGACCTACGAGCAGTACTTC.

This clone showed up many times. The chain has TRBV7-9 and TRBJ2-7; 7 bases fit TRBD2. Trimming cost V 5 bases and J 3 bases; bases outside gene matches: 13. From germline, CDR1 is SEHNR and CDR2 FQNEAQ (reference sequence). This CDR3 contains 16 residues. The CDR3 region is CASSPGGGLGDYEQYF. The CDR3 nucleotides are TGTGCCAGCAGCCCTGGCGGCGGACTAGGAGACTACGAGCAGTACTTC.

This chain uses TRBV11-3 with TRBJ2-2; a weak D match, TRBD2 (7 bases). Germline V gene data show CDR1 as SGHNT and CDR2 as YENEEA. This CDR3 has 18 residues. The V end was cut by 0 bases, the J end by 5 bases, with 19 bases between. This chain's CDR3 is CASSLDTLARGGTGELFF. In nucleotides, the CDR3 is TGTGCCAGCAGCTTAGATACCCTCGCCAGGGGAGGGACCGGGGAGCTGTTTTTT. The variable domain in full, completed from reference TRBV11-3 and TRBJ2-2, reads EAGVVQSPRYKIIEKKQPVAFWCNPISGHNTLYWYLQNLGQGPELLIRYENEEAVDDSQLPKDRFSAERLKGVDSTLKIQPAELGDSAVYLCASSLDTLARGGTGELFFGEGSRLTVL.

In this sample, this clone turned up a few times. The CDR3 DNA reads TGCGCCAGCAGCTTATATGGGGGGGATCAGCCCCAGCATTTT. Translating it yields CASSLYGGDQPQHF. This chain links TRBV5-1 with TRBJ1-5; D might be TRBD1 (5 bases). Germline values: CDR1 SGHRS, CDR2 YFSETQ. V lost 2 bases and J 5 bases, leaving 11 bases between the germline ends. The CDR3 spans 14 residues. Full variable domain (outside the CDR3, taken from reference TRBV5-1 and TRBJ1-5): KAGVTQTPRYLIKTRGQQVTLSCSPISGHRSVSWYQQTPGQGLQFLFEYFSETQRNKGNFPGRFSGRQFSNSRSEMNVSTLELGDSALYLCASSLYGGDQPQHFGDGTRLSIL.

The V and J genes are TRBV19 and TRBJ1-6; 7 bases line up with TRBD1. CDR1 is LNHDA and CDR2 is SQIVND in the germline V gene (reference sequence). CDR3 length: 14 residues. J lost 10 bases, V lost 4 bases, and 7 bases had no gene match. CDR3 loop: CASSTQGVKSPLHF. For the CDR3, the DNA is TGTGCCAGTAGTACGCAGGGGGTAAAGTCACCCCTCCACTTT.

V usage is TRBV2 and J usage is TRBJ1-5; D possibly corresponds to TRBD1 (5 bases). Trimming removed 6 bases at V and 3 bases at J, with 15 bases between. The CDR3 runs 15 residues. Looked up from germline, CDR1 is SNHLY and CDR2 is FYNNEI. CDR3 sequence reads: CASRTTVAINQPQHF. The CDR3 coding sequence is TGTGCCAGCAGGACGACAGTCGCTATCAATCAGCCCCAGCATTTT. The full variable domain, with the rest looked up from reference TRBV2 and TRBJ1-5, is EPEVTQTPSHQVTQMGQEVILRCVPISNHLYFYWYRQILGQKVEFLVSFYNNEISEKSEIFDDQFSVERPDGSNFTLKIRSTKLEDSAMYFCASRTTVAINQPQHFGDGTRLSIL.

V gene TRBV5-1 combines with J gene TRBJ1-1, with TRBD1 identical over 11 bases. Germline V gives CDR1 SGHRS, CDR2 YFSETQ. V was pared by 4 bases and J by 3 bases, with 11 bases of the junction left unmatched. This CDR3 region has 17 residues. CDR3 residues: CASSRRTGGIIDTEAFF. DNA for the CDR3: TGCGCCAGCAGCCGAAGGACAGGGGGCATCATCGACACTGAAGCTTTCTTT.

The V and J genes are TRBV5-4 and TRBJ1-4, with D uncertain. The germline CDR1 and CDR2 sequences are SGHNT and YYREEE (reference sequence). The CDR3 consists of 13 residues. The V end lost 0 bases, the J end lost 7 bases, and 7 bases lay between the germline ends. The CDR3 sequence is CASSLGGREKLFF. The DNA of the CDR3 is TGTGCCAGCAGCTTGGGAGGGCGTGAAAAACTGTTTTTT.

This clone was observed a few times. The CDR3 reads CASSAIGGGTSSYEQYF. CDR3 coding DNA: TGTGCCAGCAGCGCCATTGGGGGAGGGACAAGTTCCTACGAGCAGTACTTC. The chain recombines TRBV21-1 with TRBJ2-7; no DNA check was done on the table's D call, TRBD2. TRBV21-1 is marked as a pseudogene. This CDR3 is 17 amino acids long.

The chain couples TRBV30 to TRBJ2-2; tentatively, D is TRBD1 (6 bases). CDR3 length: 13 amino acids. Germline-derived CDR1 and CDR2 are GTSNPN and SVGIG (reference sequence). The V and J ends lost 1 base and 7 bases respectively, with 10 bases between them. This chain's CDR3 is CAWSGTVGGELFF. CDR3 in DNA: TGTGCCTGGAGTGGGACAGTGGGCGGGGAGCTGTTTTTT.

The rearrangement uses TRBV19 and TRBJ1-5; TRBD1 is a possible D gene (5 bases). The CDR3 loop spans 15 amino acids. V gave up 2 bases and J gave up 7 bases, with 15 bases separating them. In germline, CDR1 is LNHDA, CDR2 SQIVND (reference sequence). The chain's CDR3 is CASSIPPREGQPQHF. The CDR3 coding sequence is TGTGCCAGTAGTATACCTCCCAGGGAGGGCCAGCCCCAGCATTTT.

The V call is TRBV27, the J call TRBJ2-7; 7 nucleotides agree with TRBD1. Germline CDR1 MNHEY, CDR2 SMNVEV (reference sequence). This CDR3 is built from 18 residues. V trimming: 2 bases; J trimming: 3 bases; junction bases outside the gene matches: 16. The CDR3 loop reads CASSLTGQSGFSYYEQYF. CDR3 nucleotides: TGTGCCAGCAGTTTAACGGGACAGTCGGGGTTCAGTTACTACGAGCAGTACTTC.

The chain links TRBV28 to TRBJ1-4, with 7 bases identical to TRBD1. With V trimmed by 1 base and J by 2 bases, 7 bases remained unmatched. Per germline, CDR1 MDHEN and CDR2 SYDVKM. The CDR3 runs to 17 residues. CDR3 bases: TGTGCCAGCAGTTTATTGGCAGGGGGAAGGACTAATGAAAAACTGTTTTTT. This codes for CASSLLAGGRTNEKLFF. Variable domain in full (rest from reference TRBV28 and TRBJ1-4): DVKVTQSSRYLVKRTGEKVFLECVQDMDHENMFWYRQDPGLGLRLIYFSYDVKMKEKGDIPEGYSVSREKKERFSLILESASTNQTSMYLCASSLLAGGRTNEKLFFGSGTQLSVL.

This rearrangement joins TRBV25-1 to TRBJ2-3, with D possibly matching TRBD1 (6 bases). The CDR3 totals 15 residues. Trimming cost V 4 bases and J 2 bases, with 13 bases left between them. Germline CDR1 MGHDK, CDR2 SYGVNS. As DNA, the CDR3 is TGTGCCAGCAGTGTTGGGCAGGGGTACACAGATACGCAGTATTTT. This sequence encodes CASSVGQGYTDTQYF.

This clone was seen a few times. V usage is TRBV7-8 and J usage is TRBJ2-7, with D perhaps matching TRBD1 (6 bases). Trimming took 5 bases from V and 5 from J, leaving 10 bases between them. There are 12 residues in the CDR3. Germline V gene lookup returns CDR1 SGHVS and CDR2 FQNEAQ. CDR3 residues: CASSQTGHEQYF. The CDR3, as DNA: TGTGCCAGCAGCCAAACAGGGCACGAGCAGTACTTC.

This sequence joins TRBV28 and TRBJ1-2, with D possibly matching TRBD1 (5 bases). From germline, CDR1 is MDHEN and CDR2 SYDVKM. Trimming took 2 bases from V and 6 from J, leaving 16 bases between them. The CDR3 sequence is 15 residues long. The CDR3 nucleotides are TGTGCCAGCAGTTTAGGTGGCAGGGATTTTAATGGCTACACCTTC. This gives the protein CASSLGGRDFNGYTF.

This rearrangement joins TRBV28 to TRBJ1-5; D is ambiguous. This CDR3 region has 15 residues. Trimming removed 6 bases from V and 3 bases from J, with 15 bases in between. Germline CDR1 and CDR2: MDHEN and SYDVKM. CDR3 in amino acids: CASSRRPDSNQPQHF. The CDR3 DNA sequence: TGTGCCAGCAGCCGGAGGCCCGATTCCAATCAGCCCCAGCATTTT.

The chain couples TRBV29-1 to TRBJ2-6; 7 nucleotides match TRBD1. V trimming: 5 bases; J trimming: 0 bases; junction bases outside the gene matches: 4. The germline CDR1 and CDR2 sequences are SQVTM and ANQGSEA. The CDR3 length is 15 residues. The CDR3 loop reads CSVRQGSSGANVLTF. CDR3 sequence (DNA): TGCAGCGTTCGACAGGGTAGCTCTGGGGCCAACGTCCTGACTTTC.